These 8 T cell receptor beta chains share one sample of origin, sequenced in a study of multiple sclerosis patients with progressive multifocal leukoencephalopathy. The repertoire was sequenced with immunoSEQ multiplex PCR; TCRdb's copy has only in-frame clones and lacks some. The sample includes 20,000 to 30,000 clones, more than 85% of them seen just once. Time point described: less than 15 months of natalizumab therapy. Sequencing used PBMCs, obtained from a patient treated with natalizumab. These receptors came from a man aged 25 to 40 with multiple sclerosis.

V usage is TRBV18 and J usage is TRBJ2-7, with TRBD2 as a possible D gene (5 bases). CDR3 length equals 12 residues. From germline, CDR1 is KGHSH and CDR2 LQKENI. V lost 5 bases and J 7 bases, leaving 12 bases between the germline ends. CDR3 sequence (DNA): TGTGCCAGCTCAACCGGGGTTCGAGAGCAGTACGTC. Translated, it gives CASSTGVREQYV.

The gene calls are TRBV11-2 and TRBJ1-5; D ambiguous. This CDR3 contains 13 residues. Trimming removed 3 bases at V and 0 bases at J, with 3 bases between. Germline assignment: CDR1 SGHAT and CDR2 FQNNGV. The CDR3 region is CASSFSSNQPQHF. DNA of the CDR3: TGTGCCAGCAGCTTTAGTAGCAATCAGCCCCAGCATTTT.

The chain joins TRBV19 to TRBJ2-3; D perhaps matches TRBD1 (8 bases). Germline V gives CDR1 LNHDA, CDR2 SQIVND (reference sequence). The CDR3 runs to 15 residues. V lost 6 bases to trimming and J lost 4 bases, with 17 bases between them. This chain's CDR3 is CASRPTGGGPDTQYF. CDR3 DNA: TGTGCCAGTAGACCCACAGGGGGAGGGCCAGATACGCAGTATTTT.

The genes are TRBV10-1 and TRBJ2-3; perhaps TRBD2 as D (5 bases). Trimming removed 9 bases at V and 0 bases at J, with 7 bases between. The germline CDR1 and CDR2 sequences are WNHNN and SYGVQD (reference sequence). This CDR3 spans 12 amino acids. The CDR3, as DNA: TGCGCCAGTGCGGGCAGCACAGATACGCAGTATTTT. As protein: CASAGSTDTQYF.

With respect to this clone: The junction departs from germline at one end; a sequencing error may be responsible. The gene calls are TRBV7-7 and TRBJ2-5; D possibly corresponds to TRBD1 (6 bases). The V gene's germline CDR1 is SSHAT and CDR2 FNYEAQ (reference sequence). This CDR3 has 13 amino acids. CDR3 coding DNA: TGTGCTAGCAGCGGACAGATCGGGGAGACCCAGTACTTC. Translating it yields CASSGQIGETQYF.

This clone is a singleton in its sample. The rearrangement uses TRBV4-1 and TRBJ2-5, with TRBD2 matching over 7 bases. The DNA end favors TRBJ2-7, so the J call may be wrong. Germline V gives CDR1 MGHRA, CDR2 YSYEKL. There are 16 residues in the CDR3. The CDR3 DNA reads TGCGCCAGCAGCCAAGGGCGGGGAGGGAGCTCCTACGAGCAGTACTTC. Protein: CASSQGRGGSSYEQYF.

The chain carries TRBV11-2 and TRBJ2-2, with TRBD1 matching 7 bases. There are 15 residues in the CDR3. Germline assignment: CDR1 SGHAT and CDR2 FQNNGV. J lost 4 bases, V lost 4 bases, and 6 bases had no gene match. The CDR3: CASSSSTGRTGELFF. In DNA form, the CDR3 reads TGTGCCAGCAGCTCCTCGACAGGGCGCACCGGGGAGCTGTTTTTT.

The chain carries TRBV9 and TRBJ2-3, with a possible D match to TRBD1 (5 bases). The CDR3 length is 15 residues. Between the trimmed V and J ends, which lost 0 bases and 5 bases, there was a span of 13 bases. Germline CDR1 and CDR2: SGDLS and YYNGEE. This CDR3 reads CASSVGWGTGDTQYF. In DNA form, the CDR3 reads TGTGCCAGCAGCGTAGGGTGGGGTACAGGAGATACGCAGTATTTT.